This T cell receptor beta chain was documented in a study of T cell changes during pregnancy in multiple sclerosis. V was pared by 10 bases and J by 9 bases, with 18 bases of the junction left unmatched. Germline values: CDR1 LNHDA, CDR2 SQIVND (reference sequence). This CDR3 comprises 15 residues. Assay: immunoSEQ multiplex PCR; the TCRdb copy retains only in-frame clones and omits some. This table has 40,000 to 55,000 clones, 75% to 90% appearing once. V and J are TRBV19 and TRBJ2-1; TRBD2 aligns across 7 bases. The source is a female donor in good health, enrolled as a control in a pregnancy study. The sample in question was peripheral blood, obtained in the first trimester of pregnancy. The CDR3 loop is CATRSLAGEAGEQFF. In nucleotides, the CDR3 is TGTGCCACCCGTTCCTTGGCGGGAGAGGCGGGTGAGCAGTTCTTC.